This TCR beta chain comes out of a study of blood T cell repertoires in COVID-19. Methods used by the authors: Nucleated cell number was recorded as an estimate derived from reference gene primer amplification. This table comes from immunoSEQ multiplex PCR, and its TCRdb copy is limited to in-frame clones, with some not included. The DNA gave D and trimming, while V, J and clone size come from that table. The sample gives 130,000 to 150,000 clones, roughly 90% of which show up once; over 2% is in the top ten. The germline CDR1 and CDR2 sequences are DFQATT and SNEGSKA (reference sequence). The V and J ends lost 3 bases and 4 bases, in that order; junction bases with no gene match: 10. The CDR3 runs 16 residues. This clone was observed a few times.

The sequence was collected from a human donor in a cohort sampled during active COVID-19. Input material: peripheral blood. This rearrangement joins TRBV20-1 to TRBJ1-4, with 8 bases aligning to TRBD1. The CDR3: CSASTRTGYSNEKLFF. CDR3 bases: TGCAGTGCTAGTACGCGGACAGGGTATAGTAATGAAAAACTGTTTTTT.